These 26 T cell receptor beta chains were sequenced from one sample in a study of lymphopenia after photon versus proton radiotherapy. Clones were sequenced by immunoSEQ multiplex PCR, and TCRdb holds only the in-frame ones, with some missing. In the table there are some 38,000 clones, about 90% of which are singletons. The sequenced sample was peripheral blood, obtained from a patient treated with photon-based radiotherapy. These receptors all stem from a man aged 55-75 years with cholangiocarcinoma.

This rearrangement joins TRBV5-1 to TRBJ2-2; 9 positions agree with TRBD2. Per germline, CDR1 SGHRS and CDR2 YFSETQ. Trimming removed 0 bases from V and 5 bases from J; junction bases left unmatched: 5. This CDR3 has 16 amino acids. The CDR3 spells CASSLVSGSRTGELFF. CDR3 nucleotides: TGCGCCAGCAGCTTGGTTAGCGGGAGTCGAACCGGGGAGCTGTTTTTT.

The chain recombines TRBV6-1 with TRBJ1-4, with D uncertain. Trimming pared 3 bases from V and 5 bases from J, leaving 4 bases between. The CDR3 is 12 amino acids. The germline V gene encodes CDR1 MNHNS and CDR2 SASEGT. The chain's CDR3 is CASSEMNEKLFF. CDR3 bases: TGTGCCAGCAGTGAGATGAATGAAAAACTGTTTTTT.

This clone showed up just once. The chain has TRBV29-1 and TRBJ2-3, with D tentatively TRBD1 or TRBD2 (5 bases each). This CDR3 is 12 amino acids long. In germline, CDR1 is SQVTM, CDR2 ANQGSEA. Deletions cut 6 bases from V and 2 bases from J, with 9 bases between. The CDR3 spells CSVGTVTDTQYF. CDR3 coding DNA: TGCAGCGTCGGGACCGTCACAGATACGCAGTATTTT.

DNA of the CDR3: TGTGCCAGCAGCTTAGTGTCAGGGAGCTCCTATAATTCACCCCTCCACTTT. Translated, it gives CASSLVSGSSYNSPLHF. The chain carries TRBV7-2 and TRBJ1-6; D is possibly TRBD1 (5 bases). Germline-derived CDR1 and CDR2 are SGHTA and FQGNSA. Trimming took off 1 base at V and 0 bases at J, with 10 bases between the two ends. CDR3 length: 17 residues.

V gene TRBV7-3 combines with J gene TRBJ2-1; 7 bases are shared with TRBD1. The CDR3 consists of 14 residues. Per the germline V gene, CDR1 is SGHTA and CDR2 is FQGTGA. The V gene end was trimmed by 4 bases and the J gene end by 7 bases; junction bases not matched to a gene: 7. The chain's CDR3 is CASSSQGVLNEQFF. As DNA, the CDR3 is TGTGCCAGCAGCTCCCAGGGGGTTTTAAATGAGCAGTTCTTC.

The chain carries TRBV5-1 and TRBJ1-1, with a weak D call TRBD1 (5 bases). V dropped 0 bases and J dropped 0 bases, with 12 bases sitting between them. This CDR3 region has 16 residues. CDR1 is SGHRS and CDR2 is YFSETQ in the germline V gene. This CDR3 is CASSLGGTVLNTEAFF. As DNA, the CDR3 is TGCGCCAGCAGCTTGGGGGGGACGGTCTTGAACACTGAAGCTTTCTTT.

This clone was picked up one time. The chain employs TRBV2 and TRBJ2-5; 11 positions agree with TRBD2. V lost 2 bases, J lost 4 bases, and 3 bases stayed unmatched. Germline-derived CDR1 and CDR2 are SNHLY and FYNNEI. The CDR3 contains 15 residues. The CDR3 DNA follows: TGTGCCAGCAGTGAATTACTAGCGGGAGCAGAGACCCAGTACTTC. This translates into CASSELLAGAETQYF.

J is TRBJ2-7 and V is TRBV2; D perhaps matches TRBD2 (5 bases). Trimming stripped 8 bases from V and 5 bases from J, with 19 bases between. Germline-derived CDR1 and CDR2 are SNHLY and FYNNEI. The CDR3 consists of 14 residues. The CDR3 loop is CASLTGSPRDEQYF. In DNA form, the CDR3 reads TGTGCCAGCTTAACGGGGAGCCCTCGCGACGAGCAGTACTTC.

This clone occurred a few times. CDR3 nucleotide sequence: TGTGCCAGCAGCTTAAGAGACAGGGGGCTAGAACCTAGCTCCTACAATGAGCAGTTCTTC. This translates into CASSLRDRGLEPSSYNEQFF. The gene calls are TRBV7-3 and TRBJ2-1, with 10 nucleotides matching TRBD1. CDR3 length equals 20 residues. The germline V gene has CDR1 SGHTA and CDR2 FQGTGA. The V gene end was trimmed by 1 base and the J gene end by 0 bases; junction bases not matched to a gene: 12.

V and J are TRBV6-1 and TRBJ1-2, with D tentatively TRBD1 (5 bases). Germline lookup yields CDR1 MNHNS and CDR2 SASEGT. The CDR3 is made up of 15 amino acids. The V end was cut by 2 bases, the J end by 4 bases, with 14 bases between. The CDR3 is CASSEFQGGGYGYTF. CDR3 nucleotide sequence: TGTGCCAGCAGTGAATTCCAGGGTGGAGGCTATGGCTACACCTTC.

V usage is TRBV6-5 and J usage is TRBJ2-5, with 7 bases that match TRBD1. The CDR3 length is 16 residues. V dropped 4 bases and J dropped 2; count of bases not matched to a gene: 10. Germline V gives CDR1 MNHEY, CDR2 SVGAGI. DNA for the CDR3: TGTGCCAGCAGTTGGGTGACAGGGTACGGTCAAGAGACCCAGTACTTC. Its protein is CASSWVTGYGQETQYF.

The V and J genes are TRBV4-1 and TRBJ1-5; no firm D call. The ends were cut back, 5 bases at V and 3 bases at J, with 11 bases in the middle. CDR1 MGHRA and CDR2 YSYEKL come from the germline V gene. The CDR3 is made up of 14 amino acids. For the CDR3, the DNA is TGCGCCAGCAGCTCCGCAACCTACAATCAGCCCCAGCATTTT. Its protein is CASSSATYNQPQHF.

This clone was seen just once. This sequence joins TRBV4-2 and TRBJ2-3; a weak D match, TRBD2 (5 bases). CDR1 is LGHNA and CDR2 is YNFKEQ in the germline V gene. CDR3 length: 13 amino acids. Trimming left V 6 bases short and J 6 bases short, with 13 bases between. CDR3: CASSGSGPDTQYF. The CDR3 coding sequence is TGTGCCAGCAGTGGGAGCGGACCTGATACGCAGTATTTT.

V usage is TRBV19 and J usage is TRBJ1-4, with D possibly TRBD1 on 5 matching bases. V shed 7 bases and J shed 5 bases, with 8 bases lying between them. This CDR3 spans 12 amino acids. The germline gives CDR1 LNHDA, CDR2 SQIVND (reference sequence). CDR3 in amino acids: CASTKGNEKLFF. In DNA form, the CDR3 reads TGTGCCAGTACCAAGGGGAATGAAAAACTGTTTTTT. The entire variable domain, with the rest obtained from reference TRBV19 and TRBJ1-4, is as follows: DGGITQSPKYLFRKEGQNVTLSCEQNLNHDAMYWYRQDPGQGLRLIYYSQIVNDFQKGDIAEGYSVSREKKESFPLTVTSAQKNPTAFYLCASTKGNEKLFFGSGTQLSVL.

The gene calls are TRBV19 and TRBJ2-5, with 8 bases aligning to TRBD1. The CDR3 runs 13 residues. With V trimmed by 6 bases and J by 4 bases, 4 bases remained unmatched. The germline CDR1 and CDR2 sequences are LNHDA and SQIVND (reference sequence). The CDR3 coding sequence is TGTGCCAGTAGACAACAGGGGGGAGAGACCCAGTACTTC. Its translation is CASRQQGGETQYF.

The gene calls are TRBV18 and TRBJ2-7, with D maybe TRBD1 (5 bases). This CDR3 has 13 amino acids. Germline V gives CDR1 KGHSH, CDR2 LQKENI. V lost 1 base, J lost 4 bases, and 8 bases lay in between. The CDR3 here is CASSPLGQYEQYF. Written as DNA, the CDR3 is TGTGCCAGCTCACCACTTGGACAATACGAGCAGTACTTC.

This sequence joins TRBV6-5 and TRBJ2-7; 11 bases are a match to TRBD2. The CDR3 consists of 16 residues. V dropped 1 base and J dropped 3; count of bases not matched to a gene: 5. In germline, CDR1 is MNHEY, CDR2 SVGAGI. The CDR3: CASSYLGSGRDYEQYF. Written as DNA, the CDR3 is TGTGCCAGCAGTTACTTAGGTAGCGGGAGGGACTACGAGCAGTACTTC.

The chain recombines TRBV6-6 with TRBJ1-2; D unresolved. Between the trimmed V and J ends, which lost 5 bases and 8 bases, there was a span of 15 bases. The germline V gene has CDR1 MNHNY and CDR2 SVGAGI (reference sequence). This CDR3 comprises 13 residues. In DNA form, the CDR3 reads TGTGCCAGCAGTAAGCCTGACCCGCGAGGCTACACCTTC. Translation gives CASSKPDPRGYTF.

The CDR3 sequence is CSAPGDSPLHF. CDR3 in DNA: TGCAGTGCTCCGGGGGATTCACCCCTCCACTTT. This chain joins TRBV20-1 and TRBJ1-6; a weak D match, TRBD1 (5 bases). Trimming took off 5 bases at V and 8 bases at J, with 7 bases between the two ends. Germline V gene lookup returns CDR1 DFQATT and CDR2 SNEGSKA (reference sequence). The CDR3 totals 11 residues.

The chain recombines TRBV2 with TRBJ2-3; 8 bases match TRBD2. This CDR3 has 14 residues. The germline V gene has CDR1 SNHLY and CDR2 FYNNEI. V was pared by 10 bases and J by 0 bases, with 6 bases of the junction left unmatched. CDR3 sequence: CATRGGISTDTQYF. The CDR3 DNA sequence: TGTGCCACACGGGGGGGCATCAGCACAGATACGCAGTATTTT.

V and J are TRBV5-5 and TRBJ1-2, with TRBD1 identical over 7 bases. Germline V lookup: CDR1 SGHKS, CDR2 YYEKEE (reference sequence). The CDR3 has 15 amino acids. The trim removed 6 bases at V and 1 base at J, leaving 9 bases unmatched. The CDR3, as DNA: TGTGCCAGCAACCTTGGGACAGCCGATAACTATGGCTACACCTTC. Residues: CASNLGTADNYGYTF.

This chain connects TRBV19 to TRBJ2-5; TRBD2 matches 14 bases. The CDR3 spans 16 residues. Looked up from germline, CDR1 is LNHDA and CDR2 is SQIVND (reference sequence). Trimming cost V 3 bases and J 5 bases; bases outside gene matches: 5. The chain's CDR3 is CASSIGGLAGEETQYF. The CDR3 coding sequence is TGTGCCAGTAGTATCGGGGGACTAGCGGGAGAGGAGACCCAGTACTTC.

This rearrangement joins TRBV28 to TRBJ2-6, with TRBD1 matching 9 bases. The germline gives CDR1 MDHEN, CDR2 SYDVKM. This CDR3 has 23 residues. J was trimmed by 0 bases and V by 5 bases; bases with no gene match: 23. The CDR3: CASSPTFRDRDPPGLSGANVLTF. CDR3 coding DNA: TGTGCCAGCAGTCCAACCTTTCGGGACAGGGACCCCCCAGGGCTCTCTGGGGCCAACGTCCTGACTTTC.

J is TRBJ2-2 and V is TRBV5-4; 8 nucleotides line up with TRBD2. Germline V CDR1 and CDR2: SGHNT, YYREEE (reference sequence). V was clipped by 2 bases and J by 6 bases; unmatched bases: 9. The CDR3 contains 16 residues. The CDR3 coding sequence is TGTGCCAGCAGCTTAATTAGCGGGAAAAGACCCGGGGAGCTGTTTTTT. Translated, it gives CASSLISGKRPGELFF.

This chain links TRBV14 with TRBJ2-3; 9 positions match TRBD2. Trimming cost V 6 bases and J 3 bases; bases outside gene matches: 1. The CDR3 sequence is 13 residues long. CDR1 is SGHDN, CDR2 FVKESK, per germline. CDR3 coding DNA: TGTGCCAGCAGTCTAGCGGGGACAGATACGCAGTATTTT. This codes for CASSLAGTDTQYF.

This chain connects TRBV28 to TRBJ1-2; D call uncertain. The CDR3 has 14 residues. V lost 5 bases and J lost 8, with 18 bases in between. In germline, CDR1 is MDHEN, CDR2 SYDVKM. CDR3 sequence reads: CASSPSGVRRGYTF. The DNA for the CDR3 is TGTGCCAGCAGTCCTAGCGGGGTCCGGAGAGGCTACACCTTC.